This entry is about one TCR beta chain. The data belong to a study of shared T cell receptors in the human thymus. This table comes from immunoSEQ multiplex PCR, and its TCRdb copy is limited to in-frame clones, with some not included. The sample shows approximately 660,000 clones, approximately 88% of them seen only once. V lost 4 bases and J 4 bases, leaving 6 bases between the germline ends. The CDR3 has 12 residues. CDR1 is SGHDN and CDR2 is FVKESK in the germline V gene. These data also formed part of another study, on human thymus T cells. As that report states: Apparent bias marked the V and J gene usage of thymic and blood repertoires.

The chain links TRBV14 to TRBJ2-3; D unresolved. Material: thymocytes. The TCR comes from a boy under two years old with a congenital heart defect. The chain's CDR3 is CASSRAPDTQYF. DNA of the CDR3: TGTGCCAGCAGCCGGGCACCAGATACGCAGTATTTT.